These 26 T cell receptor beta chains were sequenced from one sample in a study of blood T cell repertoires in COVID-19. Measured with immunoSEQ multiplex PCR; TCRdb has only the in-frame clones, and not every one. There are around 240,000 clones in the sample; around 83% occur only once, and around 1.5% lies in the top ten. Sequenced input: peripheral blood. The receptor source for this set is a woman aged 40 to 55 who had recovered from COVID-19.

This sequence joins TRBV6-5 and TRBJ1-2; a possible D gene is TRBD1 (5 bases). Germline V gene data show CDR1 as MNHEY and CDR2 as SVGAGI. The V end lost 6 bases, the J end lost 1 base, and 12 bases lay between the germline ends. This CDR3 is 14 amino acids long. The CDR3 nucleotides read TGTGCCAGCAGATGGGGAAGGGGTAACTATGGCTACACCTTC. It translates to CASRWGRGNYGYTF.

The gene calls are TRBV7-8 and TRBJ2-3; no clear D gene. The CDR3 runs 14 residues. CDR1 is SGHVS, CDR2 FQNEAQ, per germline. Trimming took off 0 bases at V and 6 bases at J, with 10 bases between the two ends. CDR3 DNA: TGTGCCAGCAGCTTAGCGAACGACGGGGATACGCAGTATTTT. Residues: CASSLANDGDTQYF.

The gene calls are TRBV27 and TRBJ1-2; 7 nucleotides align to TRBD1. V gave up 3 bases and J gave up 8 bases; unmatched junction bases: 12. CDR3 size: 15 residues. CDR1 MNHEY and CDR2 SMNVEV come from the germline V gene (reference sequence). The CDR3 DNA reads as TGTGCCAGCAGTTTCGACAGGGCTGGGGTTTGGGGCTACACCTTC. Its translation is CASSFDRAGVWGYTF.

The V and J genes are TRBV30 and TRBJ2-7, with D unresolved. Per the germline V gene, CDR1 is GTSNPN and CDR2 is SVGIG (reference sequence). V was pared by 2 bases and J by 4 bases, with 12 bases between. The CDR3 totals 13 residues. CDR3: CAWSLKLTYEQYF. DNA for the CDR3: TGTGCCTGGAGTCTTAAACTCACGTACGAGCAGTACTTC.

The CDR3 is CASSMGSGGATDTQYF. The CDR3 DNA is TGTGCCAGTAGTATGGGAAGCGGGGGGGCCACAGATACGCAGTATTTT. V usage is TRBV19 and J usage is TRBJ2-3; TRBD2 matches at 10 bases. Germline V lookup: CDR1 LNHDA, CDR2 SQIVND (reference sequence). Trimming took 3 bases from V and 2 from J; bases not matched to a gene: 5. This CDR3 region has 16 residues. Complete variable domain (other parts from reference TRBV19 and TRBJ2-3): DGGITQSPKYLFRKEGQNVTLSCEQNLNHDAMYWYRQDPGQGLRLIYYSQIVNDFQKGDIAEGYSVSREKKESFPLTVTSAQKNPTAFYLCASSMGSGGATDTQYFGPGTRLTVL.

The CDR3 reads CATSDPDRAYEQYF. Written as DNA, the CDR3 is TGTGCCACCAGTGACCCTGACAGGGCCTACGAGCAGTACTTC. The rearrangement links TRBV24-1 to TRBJ2-7; 7 bases align to TRBD1. The CDR3 loop spans 14 amino acids. CDR1 KGHDR and CDR2 SFDVKD come from the germline V gene. V was clipped by 4 bases and J by 2 bases; unmatched bases: 4.

This chain joins TRBV5-4 and TRBJ1-2; D is unresolved. Trimming left V 3 bases short and J 7 bases short, with 13 bases between. The CDR3 loop spans 13 amino acids. Germline V gives CDR1 SGHNT, CDR2 YYREEE (reference sequence). In DNA form, the CDR3 reads TGTGCCAGCAGCTCTGCGGGAATAGGTGGCTACACCTTC. Its protein is CASSSAGIGGYTF.

J is TRBJ2-2 and V is TRBV5-1; TRBD1 matches 7 bases. Looked up from germline, CDR1 is SGHRS and CDR2 is YFSETQ. The CDR3 loop spans 15 amino acids. With 5 bases clipped from V and 0 bases from J, the junction kept 4 bases outside the gene matches. CDR3 nucleotides: TGCGCCAGCAGACAGGGGACAGCGAACACCGGGGAGCTGTTTTTT. Its protein is CASRQGTANTGELFF.

This clone occurred a few times. The chain recombines TRBV6-5 with TRBJ1-1; D remains unclear. The CDR3 spans 13 residues. V was cut by 6 bases and J by 0 bases, with 8 bases left in between. CDR1 and CDR2 (germline): MNHEY, SVGAGI. The CDR3 reads CASRRMMNTEAFF. CDR3 bases: TGTGCCAGCAGGAGGATGATGAACACTGAAGCTTTCTTT.

The chain links TRBV7-2 to TRBJ1-6; a weak D match, TRBD1 (5 bases). The germline gives CDR1 SGHTA, CDR2 FQGNSA. This CDR3 contains 12 residues. Trimming shortened V by 5 bases and J by 8 bases, and 7 bases separated the two germline ends. The CDR3 DNA follows: TGTGCCAGCAGCATCAGGGATTCACCCCTCCACTTT. It is translated as CASSIRDSPLHF.

This chain uses TRBV30 with TRBJ1-5; D is unresolved. Trimming stripped 5 bases from V and 1 base from J, with 9 bases between. Germline loops: CDR1 GTSNPN, CDR2 SVGIG (reference sequence). The CDR3 runs 13 residues. CDR3 bases: TGTGCCTGGGGATGGGCCAGCAATCAGCCCCAGCATTTT. Translated, it gives CAWGWASNQPQHF.

The V call is TRBV19, the J call TRBJ2-5, with a possible D match to TRBD1 (5 bases). CDR1 and CDR2 from the germline V gene are LNHDA and SQIVND (reference sequence). The CDR3 covers 14 residues. V lost 5 bases to trimming and J lost 7 bases, with 17 bases between them. The CDR3 region has the DNA TGTGCCAGTAGTCCACAGGCCCCCGTAAGGACCCAGTACTTC. It yields the protein CASSPQAPVRTQYF.

The chain joins TRBV28 to TRBJ2-6; 10 nucleotides match TRBD1. CDR1 and CDR2 (germline): MDHEN, SYDVKM. The CDR3 is made up of 19 amino acids. With 5 bases clipped from V and 2 bases from J, the junction kept 12 bases outside the gene matches. This CDR3 is CASSPVRQGARAGANVLTF. CDR3 DNA: TGTGCCAGCAGTCCCGTCCGACAGGGGGCGCGAGCTGGGGCCAACGTCCTGACTTTC.

This chain uses TRBV5-1 with TRBJ2-3; 11 bases map to TRBD2. The CDR3 loop spans 16 amino acids. V lost 2 bases, J lost 2 bases, and 4 bases stayed unmatched. The V gene's germline CDR1 is SGHRS and CDR2 YFSETQ. The CDR3 region has the DNA TGCGCCAGCAGCTTTAGACTAGCGGGATACACAGATACGCAGTATTTT. Translated: CASSFRLAGYTDTQYF. Combining the CDR3 with reference TRBV5-1 and TRBJ2-3 gives the whole variable domain KAGVTQTPRYLIKTRGQQVTLSCSPISGHRSVSWYQQTPGQGLQFLFEYFSETQRNKGNFPGRFSGRQFSNSRSEMNVSTLELGDSALYLCASSFRLAGYTDTQYFGPGTRLTVL.

Concerning this clone itself: At one of its ends the junction is not consistent with the germline gene, which may arise from a read error. The rearrangement joins TRBV7-7 to TRBJ1-1, with 8 bases lining up with TRBD1. Germline V gene lookup returns CDR1 SSHAT and CDR2 FNYEAQ (reference sequence). CDR3 size: 15 residues. CDR3 in DNA: TGTGCTAGCAGCGCCGTGACAGGGGTAAACACTGAAGCTTTCTTT. It yields the protein CASSAVTGVNTEAFF. Together with reference TRBV7-7 and TRBJ1-1, the CDR3 gives the full variable domain: GAGVSQSPRYKVTKRGQDVTLRCDPISSHATLYWYQQALGQGPEFLTYFNYEAQPDKSGLPSDRFSAERPEGSISTLTIQRTEQRDSAMYRCASSAVTGVNTEAFFGQGTRLTVV.

The table lists this clone with a few counts. The CDR3: CASSYSDMTRNTEAFF. The CDR3, as DNA: TGTGCCAGCAGTTACTCGGACATGACTAGGAACACTGAAGCTTTCTTT. J is TRBJ1-1 and V is TRBV6-5, with a tentative D call TRBD1 (5 bases). Germline lookup yields CDR1 MNHEY and CDR2 SVGAGI. V lost 0 bases and J 1 base, leaving 12 bases between the germline ends. This CDR3 has 16 residues.

This chain connects TRBV5-1 to TRBJ2-1; 10 bases agree with TRBD2. Germline V lookup: CDR1 SGHRS, CDR2 YFSETQ. V shed 6 bases, J shed 10 bases, and the junction held 7 bases outside the gene matches. The CDR3 is 13 residues long. The CDR3, as DNA: TGCGCCAGCAAACTAGCGGGGATCGGGGAGCAGTTCTTC. Encoded protein: CASKLAGIGEQFF.

This clone has only a few counts. The chain recombines TRBV2 with TRBJ1-2; maybe TRBD1 (6 bases). The V and J ends lost 3 bases and 4 bases respectively, with 9 bases between them. This CDR3 region has 13 residues. The germline gives CDR1 SNHLY, CDR2 FYNNEI. CDR3 residues: CASSDAGAYGYTF. DNA of the CDR3: TGTGCCAGCAGTGATGCAGGGGCCTATGGCTACACCTTC.

The V call is TRBV19, the J call TRBJ2-1; the match to TRBD2 covers 9 bases. Germline V CDR1 and CDR2: LNHDA, SQIVND (reference sequence). Trimming cost V 2 bases and J 8 bases; bases outside gene matches: 7. This CDR3 has 15 amino acids. In DNA, the CDR3 is TGTGCCAGTAGTATAATGGCTAGCGGGGCCCATGAGCAGTTCTTC. Its protein is CASSIMASGAHEQFF.

The gene calls are TRBV6-5 and TRBJ1-4; TRBD1 aligns across 8 bases. The CDR3 runs 15 residues. After removal of 5 bases from V and 7 bases from J, the junction contained 9 bases not matched to a gene. The germline V gene encodes CDR1 MNHEY and CDR2 SVGAGI. CDR3 in amino acids: CASSKSGTGPEKLFF. The CDR3 DNA is TGTGCCAGCAGTAAATCCGGGACAGGACCTGAAAAACTGTTTTTT.

The V gene is TRBV7-2, the J gene TRBJ2-5, with 7 positions matching TRBD2. Germline values: CDR1 SGHTA, CDR2 FQGNSA. This CDR3 spans 15 amino acids. Trimming at V came to 5 bases and at J to 1 base, leaving 7 bases not matched to a gene. This CDR3 reads CASSPRAGVQETQYF. CDR3 in DNA: TGTGCCAGCAGCCCTAGGGCGGGGGTCCAAGAGACCCAGTACTTC.

This chain joins TRBV7-2 and TRBJ2-7; TRBD2 matches at 7 bases. With V trimmed by 4 bases and J by 4 bases, 7 bases remained unmatched. The CDR3 length is 14 residues. Germline values: CDR1 SGHTA, CDR2 FQGNSA. This chain's CDR3 is CASSSGTITYEQYF. The CDR3 nucleotides are TGTGCCAGCAGCTCAGGGACTATCACATACGAGCAGTACTTC.

The chain links TRBV24-1 to TRBJ2-2; 13 nucleotides match TRBD2. CDR1 KGHDR and CDR2 SFDVKD come from the germline V gene. The trim removed 4 bases at V and 13 bases at J, leaving 20 bases unmatched. This CDR3 is built from 19 residues. DNA for the CDR3: TGTGCCACCAGTGACCTCGGACTAGCGGGGGCCCCTAGGACGGTGTCGCTGTTTTTT. Protein product: CATSDLGLAGAPRTVSLFF.

This clone was counted a few times. The V call is TRBV19, the J call TRBJ1-6; a weak D match, TRBD1 (6 bases). The CDR3 sequence is 13 residues long. In germline, CDR1 is LNHDA, CDR2 SQIVND (reference sequence). V was cut by 6 bases and J by 9 bases, with 12 bases left in between. The CDR3 DNA reads as TGTGCCAGTAGGACACAGGGCGGTTCACCCCTCCACTTT. It is translated as CASRTQGGSPLHF.

This rearrangement joins TRBV6-5 to TRBJ2-7, with TRBD2 matching 12 bases. CDR3 length: 15 amino acids. V lost 2 bases, J lost 4 bases, and 3 bases stayed unmatched. The germline CDR1 and CDR2 sequences are MNHEY and SVGAGI. The CDR3 nucleotides read TGTGCCAGCAGTTACCTACTAGCGGGGGGTTACGAGCAGTACTTC. Protein sequence: CASSYLLAGGYEQYF.

The V and J genes are TRBV27 and TRBJ1-4; TRBD1 matches 8 bases. This CDR3 contains 14 residues. V lost 5 bases to trimming and J lost 7 bases; unmatched junction nucleotides: 6. CDR1 MNHEY and CDR2 SMNVEV come from the germline V gene (reference sequence). The CDR3 loop reads CASSGQGGSEKLFF. The CDR3 nucleotides read TGTGCCAGCAGTGGACAGGGAGGGAGTGAAAAACTGTTTTTT.